These T cell receptor beta chains were read from a single sample in a study of CD8 T cells in Susac syndrome. TCRdb ran MiXCR on the immunoSEQ multiplex PCR reads and lists one entry per CDR3 protein. The profile shows roughly 200,000 distinct CDR3 sequences, over 85% of them singletons. Source material: CD4+ T cells from PBMCs. The receptor source for this set is a human donor in good health. The CDR3 runs from the conserved cysteine through the conserved F or W. Fields, in order: D gene, V gene, clone size, J gene, CDR3 DNA, CDR3 protein. A D gene is named only where the DNA matches it firmly. For some rows the clone size is stated as once, few or many, or as a class when expanded; others skip it.

TRBD2,TRBV20-1,NA,TRBJ2-1,TGCAGTGCTAGAATCCCGGATGGGGGGGACAATGAGCAGTTCTTC,CSARIPDGGDNEQFF
NA,TRBV20-1,NA,TRBJ2-2,TGCAGTGCTTTCGATAGGGGCAGGGCGATCGGGGAGCTGTTTTTT,CSAFDRGRAIGELFF
TRBD1,TRBV3-1,NA,TRBJ1-2,TGTGCCAGCAGCCAAGGGCAGGGGGGAGGCTACACCTTC,CASSQGQGGGYTF
NA,TRBV29-1,NA,TRBJ1-5,TGCAGCGCCAGGGACAATTTAAATCAGCCCCAGCATTTT,CSARDNLNQPQHF
TRBD1,TRBV6-5,NA,TRBJ2-5,TGTGCCAGCACTGGGACAGGCATCGAGACCCAGTACTTC,CASTGTGIETQYF
TRBD2,TRBV20-1,NA,TRBJ2-3,TGCAGTGCTAGAGATCTAGCGGGAGGAGCAGATACGCAGTATTTT,CSARDLAGGADTQYF
NA,TRBV2,NA,TRBJ2-1,TGTGCCAGCAGTGACTCCGCCAGGGCCAATGAACAGTTCTTC,CASSDSARANEQFF
TRBD2,TRBV20-1,NA,TRBJ2-1,TGCAGTGCTAGCGGGGGACTAGGCTTTGATGAGCAGTTCTTC,CSASGGLGFDEQFF
NA,TRBV30,NA,TRBJ1-3,TGTGCCTGGAGCCGAAGCCCTGGAAACACCATATATTTT,CAWSRSPGNTIYF
NA,TRBV3-1,NA,TRBJ1-2,TGTGCCAGCAGCCAAGACGTCGGTCAGCCCCGCTACACCTTC,CASSQDVGQPRYTF
TRBD2,TRBV20-1,NA,TRBJ2-1,TGCAGTGCTAGAGATTCGAGACTAGCGGGAGCTGAGCAGTTCTTC,CSARDSRLAGAEQFF
NA,TRBV20-1,NA,TRBJ2-7,TGCAGTGCTAGGGGTTTTCGGGTGGGGGCCTACGAGCAGTACTTC,CSARGFRVGAYEQYF
NA,TRBV4-3,once,TRBJ1-1,TGCGCCAGCAGCCAAGATCGGTTGGATGAAGCTTTCTTT,CASSQDRLDEAFF
NA,TRBV23-1,NA,TRBJ2-7,TGCGCCAGCAGTCAATCGGACCTCTACGAGCAGTACTTC,CASSQSDLYEQYF
TRBD1,TRBV7-2,NA,TRBJ2-1,TGTGCCAGCAGCTTAGCGACAGGGTTGGAGCAGTTCTTC,CASSLATGLEQFF
NA,TRBV2,NA,TRBJ1-5,TGTGCCAGCAGGGGGACAAAGGGGCTGGGGAATCAGCCCCAGCATTTT,CASRGTKGLGNQPQHF
NA,TRBV5-4,NA,TRBJ2-3,TGTGCCAGCAGGGGGGACTCCTTGGATACGCAGTATTTT,CASRGDSLDTQYF
TRBD1,TRBV27,NA,TRBJ2-2,TGTGCCAGCACCGCGACAGGGGACTCGGGCGGGGAGCTGTTTTTT,CASTATGDSGGELFF
NA,TRBV27,NA,TRBJ1-2,TGTGCCAGCAGTTTTACACAAAACTATGGCTACACCTTC,CASSFTQNYGYTF
TRBD1,TRBV29-1,NA,TRBJ2-5,TGCAGCTCCGGACAGGTGGGAGAGACCCAGTACTTC,CSSGQVGETQYF
NA,TRBV14,NA,TRBJ1-2,TGTGCCAGCAGCCATGGGGGTAGAGCTAACTATGGCTACACCTTC,CASSHGGRANYGYTF
NA,TRBV11-1,NA,TRBJ2-1,TGTGCCAGCAGCTTGCGGGACATGAACAATGAGCAGTTCTTC,CASSLRDMNNEQFF
TRBD2,TRBV20-1,once,TRBJ2-1,TGCAGTGCTAGGTCCCAAGACTCAGCGGGAGGGCCCAGGGATGAGCAGTTCTTC,CSARSQDSAGGPRDEQFF
NA,TRBV29-1,NA,TRBJ1-1,TGCAGCGTGCGACCCAGGGGAGGCACTGAAGCTTTCTTT,CSVRPRGGTEAFF
NA,TRBV3-1,NA,TRBJ2-5,TGTGCCAGCAGCCAAGTTTTACAACGTGAAGAGACCCAGTACTTC,CASSQVLQREETQYF
NA,TRBV7-9,NA,TRBJ2-7,TGTGCCAGCAGCGCCCAGGAGTTCTACGAGCAGTACTTC,CASSAQEFYEQYF
NA,TRBV6-1,NA,TRBJ1-2,TGTGCCACCATGGAGTCCGGTATCTATGGCTACACCTTC,CATMESGIYGYTF
NA,TRBV24-1,NA,TRBJ1-1,TGTGCCACCGGGACGCAGGACACTGAAGCTTTCTTT,CATGTQDTEAFF
NA,TRBV5-1,NA,TRBJ2-7,TGCGCCAGCAGCGGGGGACTTCCAGCCTACGAGCAGTACTTC,CASSGGLPAYEQYF
NA,TRBV20-1,NA,TRBJ2-7,TGCAGTGCTAGTTGGCGAGGGGACGAGCAGTACTTC,CSASWRGDEQYF
NA,TRBV4-3,NA,TRBJ2-2,TGCGCCAGCAGCCAAGCTGCAGGAATCGGGGAGCTGTTTTTT,CASSQAAGIGELFF
NA,TRBV30,NA,TRBJ2-3,TGTGCCTGGAGTGTAGGCAGGAGTACGCAGTATTTT,CAWSVGRSTQYF
NA,TRBV6-2/TRBV6-3,NA,TRBJ1-2,TGTGCCAGCAGTTACTCGAGGCAGGACTATGGCTACACCTTC,CASSYSRQDYGYTF
TRBD2,TRBV12-3/TRBV12-4,once,TRBJ2-1,TGTGCCAGCAGGAGACTAGCGGGAGGGCACAATGAGCAGTTCTTC,CASRRLAGGHNEQFF
TRBD1,TRBV2,NA,TRBJ2-7,TGTGCCAGCAGTGTTCAGGGGGTGGGATACGAGCAGTACTTC,CASSVQGVGYEQYF
NA,TRBV29-1,NA,TRBJ1-5,TGCAGCGCCTCAGATTGGCAAGGACAGCCCCAGCATTTT,CSASDWQGQPQHF
NA,TRBV12-3/TRBV12-4,NA,TRBJ2-6,TGTGCCAGCAGTTTACAGGGTACTGGGGCCAACGTCCTGACTTTC,CASSLQGTGANVLTF
NA,TRBV2,NA,TRBJ1-1,TGTGCCAGCAGCGGGAACATGAACACTGAAGCTTTCTTT,CASSGNMNTEAFF
NA,TRBV6-2/TRBV6-3,NA,TRBJ1-5,TGTGCCAGCAGTCTCGCTTTCCAGCCCCAGCATTTT,CASSLAFQPQHF
NA,TRBV12-5,once,TRBJ1-5,TGTGCTAGTGGTTTGTACACCGTGAGCAATCAGCCCCAGCATTTT,CASGLYTVSNQPQHF
NA,TRBV4-1,NA,TRBJ2-7,TGCGCCAGCAGCCAAACGATTTCCTACGAGCAGTACTTC,CASSQTISYEQYF
NA,TRBV19,NA,TRBJ2-5,TGTGCCAGTAGTATACGAACCCTCGGGGTGGAGACCCAGTACTTC,CASSIRTLGVETQYF
NA,TRBV30,NA,TRBJ2-7,TGTGCCTGGAGTGTACGTAACGTAGCAACCTACGAGCAGTACTTC,CAWSVRNVATYEQYF
NA,TRBV20-1,NA,TRBJ1-2,TGCAGTGCTAGAGCCGCAGCTAACTATGGCTACACCTTC,CSARAAANYGYTF
TRBD1,TRBV3-1,NA,TRBJ2-7,TGTGCCAGCAGCCCAACAGGGGGCGATGGGTACGAGCAGTACTTC,CASSPTGGDGYEQYF
TRBD2,TRBV24-1,NA,TRBJ2-1,TGTGCCACCAGTGACGCCCTGACTAGCGGGTTCGACAATGAGCAGTTCTTC,CATSDALTSGFDNEQFF
TRBD1,TRBV6-2/TRBV6-3,NA,TRBJ2-2,TGTGCCAGCAACTTGGGACAGATCACCGGGGAGCTGTTTTTT,CASNLGQITGELFF
NA,TRBV6-2/TRBV6-3,NA,TRBJ2-2,TGTGCCAGCAGTTACGGGAAGTACACCGGGGAGCTGTTTTTT,CASSYGKYTGELFF
NA,TRBV20-1,NA,TRBJ2-7,TGCAGTGCTAGAGCCCCAGGGGGGACGTACGAGCAGTACTTC,CSARAPGGTYEQYF
NA,TRBV20-1,NA,TRBJ1-1,TGCAGTGCTAGTAGAGGACTGCCGAACACTGAAGCTTTCTTT,CSASRGLPNTEAFF
TRBD1,TRBV4-3,NA,TRBJ2-3,TGCGCCAGCAGTATTCGAACAGGGGTGGATACGCAGTATTTT,CASSIRTGVDTQYF
NA,TRBV7-9,NA,TRBJ2-3,TGTGCCAGCAGCCCCCCCGTGAACACAGATACGCAGTATTTT,CASSPPVNTDTQYF
TRBD1,TRBV7-3,NA,TRBJ2-3,TGTGCCAGCAGCTTCCGACAGGGCCGGGATACGCAGTATTTT,CASSFRQGRDTQYF
TRBD2,TRBV6-2/TRBV6-3,NA,TRBJ2-1,TGTGCCAGCAGTTACGGGTGGGGACTAGCGGCCTCATACAATGAGCAGTTCTTC,CASSYGWGLAASYNEQFF
TRBD2,TRBV6-2/TRBV6-3,NA,TRBJ2-1,TGTGCCAGCGGCTCGGGGGGGACTAGCCACGGCAATGAGCAGTTCTTC,CASGSGGTSHGNEQFF
TRBD2,TRBV5-4,few,TRBJ2-7,TGTGCCAGCAGCTTCCTAGCGGGCCCCTACGAGCAGTACTTC,CASSFLAGPYEQYF
NA,TRBV29-1,once,TRBJ2-1,TGCAGCGTCGAAGGGCTCGATGAGCAGTTCTTC,CSVEGLDEQFF